These 25 T cell receptor beta chains originate from one sample sequenced in a study of OX40 agonist ivuxolimab in advanced cancers. Libraries were prepared by immunoSEQ multiplex PCR; TCRdb keeps only in-frame clonotypes and omits some of them. In the table there are about 56,000 clones, roughly nine tenths of which are singletons. The material sequenced was CD4+ or CD8+ T cells sorted from blood, taken in a trial of the OX40 agonist ivuxolimab. The receptors originated from an adult with an advanced solid tumor such as melanoma, head and neck, liver or kidney cancer.

The chain employs TRBV19 and TRBJ1-1; no firm D call. Trimming took 6 bases from V and 3 from J, leaving 11 bases between them. Germline V gives CDR1 LNHDA, CDR2 SQIVND (reference sequence). This CDR3 is built from 13 residues. The CDR3 nucleotides are TGTGCCAGTAGACTGCTTATAGACACTGAAGCTTTCTTT. It is translated as CASRLLIDTEAFF.

The chain couples TRBV30 to TRBJ1-5; D may be TRBD1 (5 bases). The length of the CDR3 is 14 residues. The germline CDR1 and CDR2 sequences are GTSNPN and SVGIG (reference sequence). The V end lost 2 bases, the J end lost 0 bases, and 8 bases lay between the germline ends. CDR3 amino acids: CAWSRGRSNQPQHF. In nucleotides, the CDR3 is TGTGCCTGGAGTAGGGGACGTAGCAATCAGCCCCAGCATTTT.

The CDR3 nucleotides read TGTGCCAGCAGCTTAGGGGGCAGGGGCTGGCAGCCCCAGCATTTT. This sequence encodes CASSLGGRGWQPQHF. The V call is TRBV11-2, the J call TRBJ1-5; D is possibly TRBD1 (6 bases). The CDR3 spans 15 residues. V gave up 1 base and J gave up 7 bases, with 14 bases separating them. Germline CDR1 reads SGHAT; CDR2 reads FQNNGV.

The chain combines TRBV6-5 with TRBJ2-5, with D perhaps given as TRBD1 or TRBD2 (5 bases each). The CDR3 is made up of 14 amino acids. Germline CDR1 reads MNHEY; CDR2 reads SVGAGI. The V end lost 2 bases, the J end lost 5 bases, and 12 bases lay between the germline ends. The CDR3 loop reads CASSYQGSGETQYF. The CDR3 DNA reads TGTGCCAGCAGTTACCAGGGTTCGGGGGAGACCCAGTACTTC.

This chain uses TRBV27 with TRBJ2-6, with D uncertain. The CDR3 spans 16 residues. The germline V gene encodes CDR1 MNHEY and CDR2 SMNVEV (reference sequence). Trimming pared 0 bases from V and 0 bases from J, leaving 6 bases between. CDR3: CASSLSGSSGANVLTF. As DNA, the CDR3 is TGTGCCAGCAGTTTATCGGGTTCCTCTGGGGCCAACGTCCTGACTTTC.

The table lists this clone with a few counts. V usage is TRBV18 and J usage is TRBJ1-4; 9 bases map to TRBD1. V lost 6 bases to trimming and J lost 8 bases; unmatched junction nucleotides: 4. This CDR3 is built from 13 residues. Germline lookup yields CDR1 KGHSH and CDR2 LQKENI. The CDR3, as DNA: TGTGCCAGCTCGGGGACAGGGACCGAAAAACTGTTTTTT. It translates to CASSGTGTEKLFF.

V is TRBV7-2 and J is TRBJ2-5; D perhaps matches TRBD1 (7 bases). Per germline, CDR1 SGHTA and CDR2 FQGNSA. The CDR3 has 15 residues. Between the trimmed V and J ends, which lost 0 bases and 5 bases, there was a span of 13 bases. The CDR3 loop is CASSLAQGGWETQYF. The CDR3 nucleotides read TGTGCCAGCAGCTTAGCCCAGGGGGGCTGGGAGACCCAGTACTTC.

This clone was counted once. This chain connects TRBV10-2 to TRBJ2-3, with TRBD2 as a possible D gene (5 bases). CDR3 length equals 14 residues. Germline V gives CDR1 WSHSY, CDR2 SAAADI. Deletions cut 0 bases from V and 6 bases from J, with 10 bases between. The CDR3 sequence is CASSESASWDTQYF. As DNA, the CDR3 is TGCGCCAGCAGTGAGTCTGCTAGCTGGGATACGCAGTATTTT.

The chain uses TRBV5-4 and TRBJ1-1, with unresolved D. The CDR3 extends over 13 amino acids. CDR1 is SGHNT, CDR2 YYREEE, per germline (reference sequence). Trimming took off 3 bases at V and 0 bases at J, with 6 bases between the two ends. The CDR3 is CASSSPVNTEAFF. CDR3 nucleotides: TGTGCCAGCAGCTCCCCCGTGAACACTGAAGCTTTCTTT.

The V and J genes are TRBV30 and TRBJ2-7; D is perhaps TRBD2 (7 bases). Germline CDR1 is GTSNPN and CDR2 is SVGIG (reference sequence). V shed 3 bases and J shed 6 bases, with 21 bases lying between them. This CDR3 region has 15 residues. The CDR3 region has the DNA TGTGCCTGGAGCGGGGGGTTTATACAGGGAGCCGAGCAGTACTTC. Encoded protein: CAWSGGFIQGAEQYF.

This clone was picked up one time. V usage is TRBV30 and J usage is TRBJ2-2; D gene uncertain. Germline V lookup: CDR1 GTSNPN, CDR2 SVGIG (reference sequence). V was pared by 4 bases and J by 2 bases, with 8 bases between. The CDR3 covers 13 residues. The CDR3 loop is CAWTVVNTGELFF. For the CDR3, the DNA is TGTGCCTGGACGGTCGTTAACACCGGGGAGCTGTTTTTT.

The CDR3 DNA is TGTGCCTGGAGTATTAGCGGACAGACCTATGGCTACACCTTC. Its translation is CAWSISGQTYGYTF. The V call is TRBV30, the J call TRBJ1-2; maybe TRBD1 (6 bases). CDR3 length: 14 amino acids. V lost 2 bases and J 4 bases, leaving 14 bases between the germline ends. The germline gives CDR1 GTSNPN, CDR2 SVGIG (reference sequence).

V is TRBV29-1 and J is TRBJ2-1, with 7 positions matching TRBD1. Per the germline V gene, CDR1 is SQVTM and CDR2 is ANQGSEA. The V and J ends lost 4 bases and 3 bases, in that order; junction bases with no gene match: 12. The CDR3 totals 16 residues. CDR3 sequence reads: CSVVPTRDSLYNEQFF. In DNA, the CDR3 is TGCAGCGTTGTCCCGACCCGGGACAGCCTCTACAATGAGCAGTTCTTC.

This chain uses TRBV10-3 with TRBJ2-3, with TRBD2 matching over 11 bases. The ends lost 10 bases at V and 0 bases at J; junction bases unmatched: 3. Per germline, CDR1 ENHRY and CDR2 SYGVKD. This CDR3 has 14 amino acids. CDR3 in DNA: TGTGCCACGACTAGCGGGGTTAGCACAGATACGCAGTATTTT. Its protein product is CATTSGVSTDTQYF.

The rearrangement joins TRBV10-3 to TRBJ1-1; tentative D call: TRBD1 (6 bases). Germline values: CDR1 ENHRY, CDR2 SYGVKD. CDR3 length: 14 amino acids. Deletions cut 0 bases from V and 6 bases from J, with 11 bases between. CDR3: CAISESWGLPEAFF. The CDR3 nucleotides are TGTGCCATCAGTGAGTCGTGGGGGCTTCCTGAAGCTTTCTTT.

This clone was counted ten times or more. The DNA for the CDR3 is TGTGCCAGCAGCGTAGGAGGGCGGAGCACAGATACGCAGTATTTT. Its protein product is CASSVGGRSTDTQYF. The chain links TRBV9 to TRBJ2-3, with a tentative D call TRBD2 (5 bases). The V gene lost 0 bases and the J gene lost 0 bases, with 8 bases spanning the gap. The germline V gene encodes CDR1 SGDLS and CDR2 YYNGEE. The CDR3 totals 15 residues.

The chain combines TRBV19 with TRBJ1-4; the D is unclear. V shed 3 bases and J shed 3 bases, with 14 bases lying between them. CDR1 and CDR2 from the germline V gene are LNHDA and SQIVND (reference sequence). This CDR3 region has 16 residues. The CDR3 region is CASSILGGIANEKLFF. CDR3 nucleotide sequence: TGTGCCAGTAGTATCCTCGGAGGGATAGCTAATGAAAAACTGTTTTTT.

J is TRBJ2-1 and V is TRBV5-1, with a possible D match to TRBD2 (7 bases). The CDR3 length is 15 residues. Trimming left V 0 bases short and J 7 bases short, with 14 bases between. In germline, CDR1 is SGHRS, CDR2 YFSETQ. DNA of the CDR3: TGCGCCAGCAGCTTGGTGGGCGGGGGCTGGAATGAGCAGTTCTTC. Encoded protein: CASSLVGGGWNEQFF.

The rearrangement links TRBV2 to TRBJ1-4; TRBD1 aligns across 9 bases. There are 14 residues in the CDR3. Looked up from germline, CDR1 is SNHLY and CDR2 is FYNNEI. The V segment lost 5 bases and the J segment 9 bases; nucleotides outside the gene matches: 7. DNA of the CDR3: TGTGCCAGCAGTCCAAGGACAGGGGAGAAAAAACTGTTTTTT. Protein product: CASSPRTGEKKLFF.

The rearrangement joins TRBV4-1 to TRBJ1-3; no clear D gene. Trimming took off 1 base at V and 0 bases at J, with 13 bases between the two ends. The CDR3 is 17 residues long. Germline V gene data show CDR1 as MGHRA and CDR2 as YSYEKL. CDR3 sequence (DNA): TGCGCCAGCAGCCAAGTCAAGGGCAGATACTCTGGAAACACCATATATTTT. It encodes CASSQVKGRYSGNTIYF.

CDR3 sequence: CASSSEGAPDTEAFF. The DNA for the CDR3 is TGTGCCAGCAGTTCAGAAGGGGCCCCTGACACTGAAGCTTTCTTT. This chain uses TRBV28 with TRBJ1-1; perhaps TRBD1 as D (5 bases). The CDR3 covers 15 residues. Trimming removed 4 bases from V and 3 bases from J, with 15 bases in between. Germline assignment: CDR1 MDHEN and CDR2 SYDVKM.

The chain recombines TRBV5-1 with TRBJ2-3; D may be TRBD1 (5 bases). V gave up 0 bases and J gave up 3 bases, with 11 bases separating them. CDR1 and CDR2 (germline): SGHRS, YFSETQ. The CDR3 is 15 residues long. CDR3 in amino acids: CASSLAGRVTDTQYF. In nucleotides, the CDR3 is TGCGCCAGCAGCTTGGCCGGCAGGGTAACAGATACGCAGTATTTT.

The chain links TRBV28 to TRBJ1-1; maybe TRBD1 (5 bases). Trimming pared 6 bases from V and 1 base from J, leaving 12 bases between. Germline CDR1 MDHEN, CDR2 SYDVKM. This CDR3 comprises 14 residues. This CDR3 reads CASRTRGANTEAFF. DNA for the CDR3: TGTGCCAGCAGAACAAGGGGTGCGAACACTGAAGCTTTCTTT.

The J gene is TRBJ2-7, the V gene TRBV28, with a tentative D call TRBD1 (5 bases). The germline gives CDR1 MDHEN, CDR2 SYDVKM. The V end lost 7 bases, the J end lost 4 bases, and 14 bases lay between the germline ends. The CDR3 spans 13 residues. For the CDR3, the DNA is TGTGCCAGCATGAAAGGGGCTGGGTACGAGCAGTACTTC. Protein sequence: CASMKGAGYEQYF.

V usage is TRBV10-2 and J usage is TRBJ2-3; tentatively, D is TRBD2 (5 bases). V dropped 8 bases and J dropped 0 bases, with 12 bases sitting between them. This CDR3 has 14 amino acids. From germline, CDR1 is WSHSY and CDR2 SAAADI. CDR3 DNA sequence: TGCGCCAGCGGTCAGACTACTAGCACAGATACGCAGTATTTT. Protein sequence: CASGQTTSTDTQYF.